This passage covers 29 T cell receptor beta chains from one sample sequenced in a study of blood T cell repertoires in COVID-19. The assay was immunoSEQ multiplex PCR, and TCRdb's table has in-frame clones only and misses some. The data contain approximately 360,000 clones, about 87% of them singletons. Sequencing was performed on PBMCs or T cells enriched from blood (not recorded which). The receptors stem from a man aged 35-49 years in a cohort exposed to, infected with or recovered from COVID-19 (not recorded which).

This clone was seen only a few times. The chain recombines TRBV6-5 with TRBJ2-1; TRBD2 aligns across 7 bases. The CDR3 consists of 16 residues. V was clipped by 0 bases and J by 1 base; unmatched bases: 3. CDR1 MNHEY and CDR2 SVGAGI come from the germline V gene. In DNA, the CDR3 is TGTGCCAGCAGTTACTCTGGGGGGGGATCCTACAATGAGCAGTTCTTC. Translating gives CASSYSGGGSYNEQFF.

This sequence joins TRBV5-1 and TRBJ1-1; 7 bases are a match to TRBD1. The CDR3 spans 14 residues. Germline V CDR1 and CDR2: SGHRS, YFSETQ. V dropped 7 bases and J dropped 0; count of bases not matched to a gene: 6. DNA for the CDR3: TGCGCCAGCCGCAGGGACAGTTTGAACACTGAAGCTTTCTTT. Protein product: CASRRDSLNTEAFF.

This clone was detected only once. This chain uses TRBV20-1 with TRBJ2-7; unclear D gene. Germline V gene lookup returns CDR1 DFQATT and CDR2 SNEGSKA (reference sequence). CDR3 size: 11 residues. Trimming took 1 base from V and 6 from J, leaving 7 bases between them. CDR3 nucleotide sequence: TGCAGTGCTAGAGCGTCTACCGAGCAGTACTTC. This translates into CSARASTEQYF.

This chain joins TRBV7-9 and TRBJ2-7; 10 bases are a match to TRBD2. The ends lost 4 bases at V and 2 bases at J; junction bases unmatched: 5. Looked up from germline, CDR1 is SEHNR and CDR2 is FQNEAQ (reference sequence). This CDR3 contains 15 residues. The DNA for the CDR3 is TGTGCCAGCAGCTCCGGACTAGCGGTAACCTACGAGCAGTACTTC. This sequence encodes CASSSGLAVTYEQYF.

The V call is TRBV25-1, the J call TRBJ1-6, with D maybe TRBD1 (5 bases). Looked up from germline, CDR1 is MGHDK and CDR2 is SYGVNS. The V end was cut by 6 bases, the J end by 0 bases, with 15 bases between. The CDR3 is made up of 17 amino acids. CDR3 residues: CASSPVLGPSYNSPLHF. For the CDR3, the DNA is TGTGCCAGCAGCCCAGTCCTGGGGCCCTCCTATAATTCACCCCTCCACTTT.

The chain couples TRBV21-1 to TRBJ2-7; TRBD2 is the table's D call and was not checked against the DNA. TRBV21-1 is reported as a pseudogene. This CDR3 comprises 12 residues. The CDR3 reads CASSRGAGEQYF. The CDR3, as DNA: TGTGCCAGCAGCAGGGGTGCGGGGGAGCAGTACTTC.

The chain combines TRBV5-6 with TRBJ1-1; D may be TRBD1 (5 bases). V was cut by 2 bases and J by 0 bases, with 8 bases left in between. The germline V gene encodes CDR1 SGHDT and CDR2 YYEEEE. There are 14 residues in the CDR3. CDR3 region: CASSFSTVNTEAFF. In DNA form, the CDR3 reads TGTGCCAGCAGCTTTTCGACAGTGAACACTGAAGCTTTCTTT.

CDR3 DNA sequence: TGTGCCAGCAGCTTAGTCCGGACTAGCGGCTACAATGAGCAGTTCTTC. Translating it yields CASSLVRTSGYNEQFF. V is TRBV11-2 and J is TRBJ2-1; 10 bases are a match to TRBD2. The junction had 3 bases not matched to a gene; V was cut back by 1 base and J by 3 bases. CDR3 size: 16 residues. Germline V gene data show CDR1 as SGHAT and CDR2 as FQNNGV.

The chain uses TRBV19 and TRBJ2-7; D call uncertain. Trimming removed 6 bases from V and 7 bases from J, with 19 bases in between. The CDR3 has 14 residues. In germline, CDR1 is LNHDA, CDR2 SQIVND (reference sequence). Here the CDR3 reads CASRGGGGVMEQYF. The CDR3 nucleotides read TGTGCCAGTAGAGGCGGCGGCGGTGTGATGGAGCAGTACTTC. Full variable domain (rest looked up from reference TRBV19 and TRBJ2-7): DGGITQSPKYLFRKEGQNVTLSCEQNLNHDAMYWYRQDPGQGLRLIYYSQIVNDFQKGDIAEGYSVSREKKESFPLTVTSAQKNPTAFYLCASRGGGGVMEQYFGPGTRLTVT.

The rearrangement joins TRBV4-1 to TRBJ1-5; maybe TRBD1 (5 bases). V shed 0 bases and J shed 0 bases, with 18 bases lying between them. The germline CDR1 and CDR2 sequences are MGHRA and YSYEKL. CDR3 length: 19 amino acids. The CDR3 spells CASSQEEGPRYYSNQPQHF. The CDR3, as DNA: TGCGCCAGCAGCCAAGAGGAGGGACCTCGGTACTATAGCAATCAGCCCCAGCATTTT.

This clone was counted only a few times. This chain connects TRBV5-1 to TRBJ2-1, with 12 bases lining up with TRBD2. The CDR3 consists of 18 residues. The V gene end was trimmed by 1 base and the J gene end by 7 bases; junction bases not matched to a gene: 12. CDR1 is SGHRS, CDR2 YFSETQ, per germline. The CDR3 coding sequence is TGCGCCAGCAGCTTGACAGGGGCGACTAGCGGGAGTCGAAATGAGCAGTTCTTC. Its translation is CASSLTGATSGSRNEQFF.

This clone was observed a handful of times. The chain employs TRBV6-5 and TRBJ2-1; the match to TRBD2 covers 7 bases. This CDR3 spans 13 amino acids. With 7 bases clipped from V and 6 bases from J, the junction kept 6 bases outside the gene matches. Germline lookup yields CDR1 MNHEY and CDR2 SVGAGI. The CDR3 bases are TGTGCCAGCACGACGCGGGAGCGCAATGAGCAGTTCTTC. It yields the protein CASTTRERNEQFF.

The chain recombines TRBV5-1 with TRBJ2-2; 10 positions match TRBD1. CDR3 length equals 15 residues. With V trimmed by 4 bases and J by 9 bases, 9 bases remained unmatched. The germline V gene has CDR1 SGHRS and CDR2 YFSETQ. In nucleotides, the CDR3 is TGCGCCAGCAGCCACGGGACAGGGGTTACCTGGGAGCTGTTTTTT. This encodes CASSHGTGVTWELFF.

The rearrangement links TRBV6-1 to TRBJ1-5, with D possibly being TRBD1 (5 bases). The V gene lost 3 bases and the J gene lost 6 bases, with 12 bases spanning the gap. Germline V gene sequence: CDR1 MNHNS, CDR2 SASEGT. The CDR3 runs to 14 residues. CDR3 bases: TGTGCCAGCAGTGATTTCGGGAGGGGTCAGCCCCAGCATTTT. It is translated as CASSDFGRGQPQHF.

V and J are TRBV7-8 and TRBJ2-3, with 16 positions matching TRBD2. V lost 4 bases and J lost 6; bases outside the gene matches: 1. CDR1 is SGHVS, CDR2 FQNEAQ, per germline. The CDR3 has 15 amino acids. The DNA of the CDR3 is TGTGCCAGCAGCTGGGGACTAGCGGGAGGGGATACGCAGTATTTT. Its translation is CASSWGLAGGDTQYF.

The chain has TRBV5-4 and TRBJ2-7; 7 bases are shared with TRBD1. V was pared by 3 bases and J by 2 bases, with 11 bases of the junction left unmatched. The germline V gene encodes CDR1 SGHNT and CDR2 YYREEE (reference sequence). CDR3 size: 16 residues. The CDR3 DNA sequence: TGTGCCAGCAGCTCGATCACCGGGACAGTTACCTACGAGCAGTACTTC. It codes for CASSSITGTVTYEQYF.

The rearrangement joins TRBV18 to TRBJ1-1; D gene ambiguous. CDR3 size: 13 residues. Germline CDR1 KGHSH, CDR2 LQKENI. V was pared by 2 bases and J by 0 bases, with 4 bases between. CDR3 amino acids: CASSPNMNTEAFF. CDR3 DNA sequence: TGTGCCAGCTCACCAAACATGAACACTGAAGCTTTCTTT.

This chain connects TRBV5-5 to TRBJ1-1; TRBD1 might be the D (6 bases). Germline V gives CDR1 SGHKS, CDR2 YYEKEE (reference sequence). Deletions cut 2 bases from V and 4 bases from J, with 12 bases between. The CDR3 runs to 14 residues. The CDR3 DNA reads TGTGCCAGCAGCTTCACAGGGTTGACCACTGAAGCTTTCTTT. As protein: CASSFTGLTTEAFF.

This rearrangement joins TRBV7-2 to TRBJ1-6; unclear D gene. The CDR3 is 15 amino acids. The V and J ends lost 1 base and 9 bases respectively, with 13 bases between them. Germline loops: CDR1 SGHTA, CDR2 FQGNSA. CDR3 sequence reads: CASSLEGGPISPLHF. CDR3 nucleotides: TGTGCCAGCAGCTTAGAGGGAGGTCCGATTTCACCCCTCCACTTT.

The chain recombines TRBV10-3 with TRBJ1-2; a weak D match, TRBD1 (6 bases). The ends were cut back, 4 bases at V and 6 bases at J, with 15 bases in the middle. CDR1 is ENHRY and CDR2 is SYGVKD in the germline V gene. The CDR3 runs 14 residues. The CDR3 loop reads CAISGKQGGNGYTF. The CDR3 bases are TGTGCCATCAGTGGGAAACAGGGTGGCAATGGCTACACCTTC.

This chain joins TRBV14 and TRBJ2-2, with 9 bases that match TRBD1. CDR1 and CDR2 from the germline V gene are SGHDN and FVKESK. The CDR3 loop spans 17 amino acids. J lost 5 bases, V lost 1 base, and 8 bases had no gene match. The CDR3 region has the DNA TGTGCCAGCAGCCAAGGGTATACGGACAGGGGTACCGGGGAGCTGTTTTTT. Protein: CASSQGYTDRGTGELFF.

The chain is built from TRBV9 and TRBJ1-3, with D unresolved. The V and J ends lost 3 bases and 4 bases respectively, with 14 bases between them. This CDR3 comprises 15 residues. From germline, CDR1 is SGDLS and CDR2 YYNGEE. CDR3 in amino acids: CASSGTVFSGNTIYF. CDR3 coding DNA: TGTGCCAGCAGCGGAACAGTCTTCTCGGGAAACACCATATATTTT.

The rearrangement uses TRBV6-1 and TRBJ1-1; no clear D gene. Germline CDR1 and CDR2: MNHNS and SASEGT. Deletions cut 2 bases from V and 1 base from J, with 11 bases between. The CDR3 covers 15 residues. CDR3 residues: CASSESQVRNTEAFF. The CDR3 nucleotides read TGTGCCAGCAGTGAATCGCAGGTGAGGAACACTGAAGCTTTCTTT.

This clone was found once. This chain connects TRBV5-5 to TRBJ2-5; 9 nucleotides line up with TRBD1. With 0 bases clipped from V and 2 bases from J, the junction kept 8 bases outside the gene matches. CDR1 is SGHKS and CDR2 is YYEKEE in the germline V gene (reference sequence). CDR3 length equals 17 residues. Written as DNA, the CDR3 is TGTGCCAGCAGCTTGGCCGGGGGACAGGGAAGACAAGAGACCCAGTACTTC. Translation: CASSLAGGQGRQETQYF.

The chain links TRBV11-2 to TRBJ1-3; tentatively, D is TRBD1 (5 bases). The V and J ends lost 5 bases and 6 bases respectively, with 11 bases between them. CDR1 SGHAT and CDR2 FQNNGV come from the germline V gene. The CDR3 is made up of 13 amino acids. CDR3 coding DNA: TGTGCCAGCAGCCTGGGGACTAAAAACACCATATATTTT. This encodes CASSLGTKNTIYF.

This clone appeared a few times. The chain carries TRBV10-3 and TRBJ1-3; unclear D gene. Trimming took 10 bases from V and 4 from J, leaving 8 bases between them. Per the germline V gene, CDR1 is ENHRY and CDR2 is SYGVKD. The CDR3 spans 11 residues. CDR3 in amino acids: CATTVGNTIYF. The CDR3 coding sequence is TGTGCCACCACGGTGGGAAACACCATATATTTT.

This chain connects TRBV5-1 to TRBJ1-6, with D hard to call. V was cut by 1 base and J by 4 bases, with 6 bases left in between. This CDR3 has 14 residues. Germline V gene data show CDR1 as SGHRS and CDR2 as YFSETQ. The chain's CDR3 is CASSLQSYNSPLHF. The CDR3, as DNA: TGCGCCAGCAGCTTGCAGTCTTATAATTCACCCCTCCACTTT.

The gene calls are TRBV11-2 and TRBJ2-1, with 14 nucleotides matching TRBD2. Germline CDR1 is SGHAT and CDR2 is FQNNGV. V gave up 5 bases and J gave up 9 bases; unmatched junction bases: 9. This CDR3 spans 16 amino acids. CDR3 region: CASSPPGLAGVGEQFF. CDR3 in DNA: TGTGCCAGCAGCCCCCCGGGACTAGCGGGAGTTGGTGAGCAGTTCTTC.

The J gene is TRBJ1-2, the V gene TRBV19, with TRBD1 as a possible D gene (5 bases). The V gene's germline CDR1 is LNHDA and CDR2 SQIVND (reference sequence). The CDR3 spans 13 residues. V was pared by 3 bases and J by 4 bases, with 9 bases between. This chain's CDR3 is CASSMEGFYGYTF. As DNA, the CDR3 is TGTGCCAGTAGTATGGAGGGGTTCTATGGCTACACCTTC.